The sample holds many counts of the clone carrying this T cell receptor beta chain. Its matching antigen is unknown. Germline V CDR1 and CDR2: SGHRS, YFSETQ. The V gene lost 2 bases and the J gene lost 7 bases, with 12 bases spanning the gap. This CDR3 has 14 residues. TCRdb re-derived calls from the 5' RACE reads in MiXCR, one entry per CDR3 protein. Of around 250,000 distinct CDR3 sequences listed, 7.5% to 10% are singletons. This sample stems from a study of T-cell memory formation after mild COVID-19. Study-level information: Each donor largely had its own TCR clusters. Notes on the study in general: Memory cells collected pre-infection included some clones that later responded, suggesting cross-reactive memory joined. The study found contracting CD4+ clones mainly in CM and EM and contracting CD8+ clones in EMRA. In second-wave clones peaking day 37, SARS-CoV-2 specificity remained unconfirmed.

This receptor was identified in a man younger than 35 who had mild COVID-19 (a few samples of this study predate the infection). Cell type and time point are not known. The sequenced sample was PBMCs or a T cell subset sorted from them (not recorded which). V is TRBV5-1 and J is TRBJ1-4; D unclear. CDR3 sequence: CASSFKAVGEKLFF. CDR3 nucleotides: TGCGCCAGCAGCTTTAAGGCGGTGGGTGAAAAACTGTTTTTT.